The present entry profiles one T cell receptor beta chain with its context. Its antigen is not identified. The template used for profiling TCR beta VDJ and CDR3 was genomic DNA. Each CDR3 protein is one row after TCRdb ran MiXCR on the reads. The data show about 190,000 distinct CDR3 sequences, with 55% to 70% seen just once and under 60% held by the top ten. This entry comes from a study of CD8+CD57+ T cells in acquired aplastic anemia. Study summary: On average, sorted CD4+ and CD8+ cells gave roughly 3 ug of DNA.

Study observations and caveats: Patients and healthy controls showed no significant CD8+ Simpson's diversity difference. There were 25 to 35 CD8+ CDR3 sequences that occurred in both patients and controls.

The CDR3 covers 15 residues. The germline V gene has CDR1 SGDLS and CDR2 YYNGEE. V shed 3 bases and J 4 bases; nucleotides not matched to a gene: 7. Sequences were obtained from sorted CD4+, CD8+, or CD8+CD57+ T cells (not recorded which) from PBMCs. V is TRBV9 and J is TRBJ2-1; 7 nucleotides match TRBD2. The sequence was collected from a human donor with severe aplastic anemia or a healthy control (not recorded which). The CDR3 here is CASSATSEAYNEQFF. CDR3 DNA sequence: TGTGCCAGCAGCGCAACTAGCGAGGCATACAATGAGCAGTTCTTC.